The clone carrying this T cell receptor (beta chain) showed up just once. The data originate from a study of T-cell reconstitution after alpha-beta-depleted transplantation in children. This CDR3 spans 15 amino acids. V was shortened by 8 bases and J by 3 bases, with 18 bases between the two germline ends. Germline loops: CDR1 MNHNS, CDR2 SASEGT. Unique molecular identifiers were used to barcode this TCRbeta library. TCRdb itself ran the PCR reads through MiXCR, one entry per CDR3 protein. The sample lists about 440,000 distinct CDR3 sequences, approximately 41% seen once, with about 30% in the top ten.

Sample: PBMCs, taken before TCRalphabeta/CD19-depleted stem cell transplant. The clonotype comes from a girl aged 2 to 10 with aplastic anemia, due to receive a stem cell transplant. This chain connects TRBV6-1 to TRBJ2-3, with D perhaps given as TRBD1 or TRBD2 (5 bases each). The CDR3 loop is CASGLWGSRTDTQYF. The CDR3 bases are TGTGCCAGCGGCCTTTGGGGGAGCCGGACAGATACGCAGTATTTT.